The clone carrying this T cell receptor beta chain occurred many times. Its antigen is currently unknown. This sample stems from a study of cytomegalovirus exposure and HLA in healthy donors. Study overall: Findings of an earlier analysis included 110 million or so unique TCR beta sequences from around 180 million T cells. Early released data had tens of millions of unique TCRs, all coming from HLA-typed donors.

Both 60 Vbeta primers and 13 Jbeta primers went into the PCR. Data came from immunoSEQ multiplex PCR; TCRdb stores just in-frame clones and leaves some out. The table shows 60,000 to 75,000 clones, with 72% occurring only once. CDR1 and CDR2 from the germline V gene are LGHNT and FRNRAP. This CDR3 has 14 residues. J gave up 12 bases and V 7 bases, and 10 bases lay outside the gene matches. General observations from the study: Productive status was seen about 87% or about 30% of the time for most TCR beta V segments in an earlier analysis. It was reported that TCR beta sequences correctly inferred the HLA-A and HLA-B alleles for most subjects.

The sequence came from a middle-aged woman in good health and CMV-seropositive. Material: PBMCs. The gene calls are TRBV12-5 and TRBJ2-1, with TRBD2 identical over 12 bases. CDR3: CASARLAGERGQFF. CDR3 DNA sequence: TGTGCTAGTGCACGACTAGCGGGGGAAAGGGGGCAGTTCTTC.